The clone carrying this TCR beta chain was recorded only once. As handled by the study authors: Researchers report that nucleated cell counts were estimated from reference gene primer amplification. Produced via immunoSEQ multiplex PCR; TCRdb's table is partial and in-frame only. Clonal size and the V and J genes are those of that table, whereas D and trimming came from the DNA. The table records tens of thousands of clones, 77% of them present only once. Germline V gene lookup returns CDR1 SGHRS and CDR2 YFSETQ. J lost 7 bases, V lost 4 bases, and 10 bases had no gene match. The CDR3 contains 16 residues. This sample was included in a study of blood T cell repertoires in COVID-19. Study background: Samples taken during acute and convalescent COVID-19 were collected in the United States, Italy and Spain. T cells, B-cell-depleted T cells, or PBMCs supplied cDNA or gDNA.

This TCR came from a man aged 70 or older with active or convalescent COVID-19. Sequencing was carried out using peripheral blood. The chain joins TRBV5-1 to TRBJ2-1; 11 bases agree with TRBD2. The CDR3 reads CASSRLFSGGENEQFF. CDR3 coding DNA: TGCGCCAGCAGCCGCCTTTTTAGCGGGGGGGAGAATGAGCAGTTCTTC.